This T cell receptor (beta chain) was identified in a study of blood T cell repertoires in COVID-19. Libraries were prepared by immunoSEQ multiplex PCR; TCRdb keeps only in-frame clonotypes and omits some of them. The repertoire has about 300,000 clones, around nine tenths of them found once; the top ten carry roughly 2.9%. This CDR3 has 13 amino acids. Germline CDR1 reads SGHNT; CDR2 reads YYREEE (reference sequence). The V end was cut by 5 bases, the J end by 2 bases, with 10 bases between. The sample consisted of PBMCs or T cells enriched from blood (not recorded which). This sequence joins TRBV5-4 and TRBJ2-5; TRBD1 is a possible D gene (5 bases). This sequence originates from a woman aged 45-65 years who had been exposed to COVID-19. CDR3 amino acids: CASRTEVQETQYF. The CDR3 coding sequence is TGTGCCAGCAGGACAGAGGTTCAAGAGACCCAGTACTTC.